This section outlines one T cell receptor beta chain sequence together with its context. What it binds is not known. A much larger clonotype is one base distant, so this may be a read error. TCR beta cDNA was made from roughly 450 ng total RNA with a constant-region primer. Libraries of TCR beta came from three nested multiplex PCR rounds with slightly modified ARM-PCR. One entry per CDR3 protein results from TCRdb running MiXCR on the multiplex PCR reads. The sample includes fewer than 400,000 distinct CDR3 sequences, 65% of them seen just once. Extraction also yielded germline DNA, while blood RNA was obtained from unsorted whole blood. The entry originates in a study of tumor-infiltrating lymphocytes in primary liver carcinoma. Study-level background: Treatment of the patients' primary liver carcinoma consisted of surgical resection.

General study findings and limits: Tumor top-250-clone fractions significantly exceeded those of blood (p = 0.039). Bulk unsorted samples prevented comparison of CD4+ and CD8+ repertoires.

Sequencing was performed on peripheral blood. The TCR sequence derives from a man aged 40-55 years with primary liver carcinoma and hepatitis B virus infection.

In nucleotides, the CDR3 is TGTGCCAGCAGTCGCCGACAGGGAAGCACAGATATGCAGTATTTT. It is translated as CASSRRQGSTDMQYF. This chain uses TRBV6-1 with TRBJ2-3; the match to TRBD1 covers 7 bases. From germline, CDR1 is MNHNS and CDR2 SASEGT. The CDR3 consists of 15 residues.